This record covers a single T cell receptor beta chain. Its antigen is unknown. The table came from immunoSEQ multiplex PCR; TCRdb's copy has only in-frame clones and leaves some out. This table holds around 50,000 clones, 75% to 85% found once. V was cut by 0 bases and J by 1 base, with 10 bases left in between. The CDR3 contains 16 residues. Germline V gives CDR1 LGHNA, CDR2 YNFKEQ. The data derive from a study of T cells in tumors after PD-1 blockade. The wider study: Patients had no prior checkpoint blockade, systemic immunosuppressants, or anti-cancer therapy within 4 weeks. During anti-PD-1 treatment, some patients continued daily vismodegib 150 mg. Blood samples averaged about 120,000 templates (range about 21,000-257,772) and 36,536 unique clonotypes.

Study outcomes and limitations: About 41% of tumor TCR clonotypes were also found in blood.

The chain couples TRBV4-2 to TRBJ2-1; tentative D call: TRBD2 (5 bases). The sequence came from a human donor with basal cell carcinoma. The specimen comprised PBMCs, sampled before anti-PD-1 treatment. The CDR3 sequence: CASSQDLRGSYNEQFF. In DNA form, the CDR3 reads TGTGCCAGCAGCCAAGATCTCCGCGGGTCCTACAATGAGCAGTTCTTC.